Following are 23 T cell receptor beta chains from one sample sequenced in a study of early T cells in non-severe SARS-CoV-2 infection. Each CDR3 protein is one row after TCRdb ran MiXCR on the 5' RACE reads. Counted here are roughly 32,000 distinct CDR3 sequences, about 3.8% occurring once; the ten biggest clones make up about 7.5%. Material for sequencing was whole blood. These receptors were taken from an adult who was a healthcare worker with PCR-confirmed SARS-CoV-2 infection or an uninfected control (not recorded which).

In its sample, this clonotype was seen many times. The chain is built from TRBV24-1 and TRBJ2-1; D ambiguous. This CDR3 is built from 13 residues. CDR1 and CDR2 from the germline V gene are KGHDR and SFDVKD. V gave up 3 bases and J gave up 9 bases, with 11 bases separating them. This CDR3 reads CATSDRTIGEQFF. In DNA form, the CDR3 reads TGTGCCACCAGTGATCGAACAATCGGTGAGCAGTTCTTC.

This clonotype has a count of ten or more. V and J are TRBV19 and TRBJ2-5, with D perhaps assigned TRBD1 or TRBD2 (5 bases each). Trimming shortened V by 1 base and J by 1 base, and 19 bases separated the two germline ends. Per germline, CDR1 LNHDA and CDR2 SQIVND (reference sequence). The CDR3 consists of 18 residues. CDR3 sequence (DNA): TGTGCCAGTAGTATAGGAGGGACCGCGACCCAAATCCAAGAGACCCAGTACTTC. It translates to CASSIGGTATQIQETQYF.

This clonotype was detected ten times or more. In nucleotides, the CDR3 is TGCAGTGCTCGACTAGCGGGAGGGCCGTACGAGACCCAGTACTTC. This translates into CSARLAGGPYETQYF. V usage is TRBV20-1 and J usage is TRBJ2-5; 14 nucleotides match TRBD2. CDR3 length: 15 residues. Germline V gives CDR1 DFQATT, CDR2 SNEGSKA (reference sequence). J lost 5 bases, V lost 5 bases, and 7 bases had no gene match.

This clonotype has at least ten counts. The rearrangement links TRBV12-3 or TRBV12-4 to TRBJ1-1, with D maybe TRBD1 (6 bases). The CDR3 covers 19 residues. Trimming pared 5 bases from V and 4 bases from J, leaving 29 bases between. The CDR3 DNA follows: TGTGCCAGCAGTAGTTTATGGTCGGGACGGGGGGCTGGTGGCACTGAAGCTTTCTTT. It specifies CASSSLWSGRGAGGTEAFF.

This clonotype appeared a few times. This chain connects TRBV6-2 or TRBV6-3 to TRBJ2-1; D may be TRBD2 (7 bases). CDR3 length: 15 residues. Trimming shortened V by 2 bases and J by 8 bases, and 16 bases separated the two germline ends. Germline V gene sequence: CDR1 MNHEY, CDR2 SVGEGT. The CDR3 nucleotides read TGTGCCAGCAGTTACGGGGGGGGCAGTTGGGATGAGCAGTTCTTC. It codes for CASSYGGGSWDEQFF.

This clonotype was observed many times. This chain links TRBV28 with TRBJ2-5, with 10 bases identical to TRBD1. Looked up from germline, CDR1 is MDHEN and CDR2 is SYDVKM. The CDR3 is 15 residues long. With V trimmed by 6 bases and J by 1 base, 5 bases remained unmatched. CDR3 loop: CASSRTGGRQETQYF. Written as DNA, the CDR3 is TGTGCCAGCAGCCGGACAGGGGGACGCCAAGAGACCCAGTACTTC. Supplemented by reference TRBV28 and TRBJ2-5, the full variable domain reads DVKVTQSSRYLVKRTGEKVFLECVQDMDHENMFWYRQDPGLGLRLIYFSYDVKMKEKGDIPEGYSVSREKKERFSLILESASTNQTSMYLCASSRTGGRQETQYFGPGTRLLVL.

This clonotype was recorded at least ten times. The chain recombines TRBV27 with TRBJ2-4, with D hard to call. V was shortened by 6 bases and J by 5 bases, with 11 bases between the two germline ends. Germline-derived CDR1 and CDR2 are MNHEY and SMNVEV (reference sequence). The CDR3 contains 13 residues. The CDR3 loop is CASSQRRENIQYF. CDR3 nucleotide sequence: TGTGCCAGCAGCCAACGGCGAGAAAACATTCAGTACTTC.

This clonotype showed up many times. This sequence joins TRBV6-6 and TRBJ2-1; D is possibly TRBD2 (6 bases). The CDR3 has 11 amino acids. Trimming took 8 bases from V and 7 from J, leaving 9 bases between them. Germline V CDR1 and CDR2: MNHNY, SVGAGI (reference sequence). CDR3 bases: TGTGCCAGCGGAGGGGCTAATGAGCAGTTCTTC. Translating gives CASGGANEQFF.

This chain uses TRBV7-9 with TRBJ2-1; D call uncertain. V lost 0 bases, J lost 1 base, and 7 bases lay in between. The CDR3 spans 15 residues. Germline V lookup: CDR1 SEHNR, CDR2 FQNEAQ (reference sequence). The CDR3 DNA sequence: TGTGCCAGCAGCTTAGCGGCCCGTTCCTACAATGAGCAGTTCTTC. Its protein product is CASSLAARSYNEQFF.

In this sample, this clonotype turned up many times. The chain combines TRBV28 with TRBJ2-2; D ambiguous. V was shortened by 8 bases and J by 3 bases, with 10 bases between the two germline ends. Germline values: CDR1 MDHEN, CDR2 SYDVKM. The CDR3 runs 13 residues. CDR3 nucleotide sequence: TGTGCCAGCCTTTCCTGGGACACCGGGGAGCTGTTTTTT. It is translated as CASLSWDTGELFF.

This clonotype has at least ten counts. This chain links TRBV11-3 with TRBJ2-7, with TRBD2 matching 10 bases. CDR3 size: 15 residues. V trimming: 4 bases; J trimming: 4 bases; junction bases outside the gene matches: 7. Germline V gene lookup returns CDR1 SGHNT and CDR2 YENEEA. In DNA form, the CDR3 reads TGTGCCAGCAGCTCCGGACCTAGCGGGAGTTACGAGCAGTACTTC. Translated: CASSSGPSGSYEQYF.

This clonotype was counted a few times. The chain uses TRBV6-2 or TRBV6-3 and TRBJ2-2; a possible D gene is TRBD2 (5 bases). Trimming shortened V by 4 bases and J by 1 base, and 13 bases separated the two germline ends. The CDR3 totals 16 residues. Germline CDR1 and CDR2: MNHEY and SVGEGT. CDR3 residues: CASSSPRAENTGELFF. The DNA of the CDR3 is TGTGCCAGCAGTTCCCCAAGAGCGGAGAACACCGGGGAGCTGTTTTTT.

The table lists this clonotype with many counts. The chain carries TRBV7-9 and TRBJ2-7; tentatively, D is TRBD1 (5 bases). This CDR3 has 12 amino acids. With 0 bases removed from V and 9 bases from J, the gap between germline ends came to 9 bases. The germline V gene encodes CDR1 SEHNR and CDR2 FQNEAQ (reference sequence). CDR3 sequence: CASSLAGAGQYF. CDR3 coding DNA: TGTGCCAGCAGCTTAGCTGGGGCAGGGCAGTACTTC.

This clonotype was seen many times. V gene TRBV7-3 combines with J gene TRBJ2-4, with TRBD1 matching 11 bases. Trimming took 4 bases from V and 9 from J; bases not matched to a gene: 5. This CDR3 has 14 residues. Germline V lookup: CDR1 SGHTA, CDR2 FQGTGA. In DNA, the CDR3 is TGTGCCAGCAGCTCCGGGACAGGGGGTAGCATTCAGTACTTC. It encodes CASSSGTGGSIQYF.

This rearrangement joins TRBV6-1 to TRBJ1-1, with TRBD1 identical over 8 bases. Germline V gene data show CDR1 as MNHNS and CDR2 as SASEGT. The CDR3 spans 13 residues. V shed 5 bases and J 5 bases; nucleotides not matched to a gene: 4. CDR3 DNA sequence: TGTGCCAGCAGTAGACAGGGGTGGACTGAAGCTTTCTTT. Its protein product is CASSRQGWTEAFF.

The table lists this clonotype with many counts. The chain joins TRBV6-1 to TRBJ2-7; perhaps TRBD1 as D (6 bases). With 7 bases removed from V and 4 bases from J, the gap between germline ends came to 20 bases. Germline V gives CDR1 MNHNS, CDR2 SASEGT. The CDR3 is made up of 15 amino acids. The DNA for the CDR3 is TGTGCCAGCAACACGATAACAGGGAAAGGGTACGAGCAGTACTTC. Amino acid sequence: CASNTITGKGYEQYF.

This clonotype was counted many times. V is TRBV6-6 and J is TRBJ2-3; possibly TRBD2 for D (6 bases). Germline CDR1 is MNHNY and CDR2 is SVGAGI (reference sequence). V lost 2 bases, J lost 5 bases, and 17 bases lay in between. The CDR3 covers 16 residues. The CDR3 nucleotides are TGTGCCAGCAGTTACGCGAAAGGAGGGGCAAGAGATACGCAGTATTTT. It is translated as CASSYAKGGARDTQYF.

The sample holds many counts of this clonotype. Here the CDR3 reads CASSGDGQRFGYTF. The CDR3 nucleotides are TGTGCCAGTAGTGGGGACGGACAGCGTTTTGGCTACACCTTC. The rearrangement joins TRBV19 to TRBJ1-2, with a weak D call TRBD1 (6 bases). Trimming cost V 5 bases and J 7 bases, with 17 bases left between them. This CDR3 comprises 14 residues. Germline-derived CDR1 and CDR2 are LNHDA and SQIVND (reference sequence).

This clonotype was observed at least ten times. The V gene is TRBV6-2 or TRBV6-3, the J gene TRBJ2-3; TRBD2 agrees at 8 bases. The CDR3 is 15 residues long. The germline V gene has CDR1 MNHEY and CDR2 SVGEGT. Trimming cost V 2 bases and J 2 bases; bases outside gene matches: 3. DNA of the CDR3: TGTGCCAGCAGTTACAATAGCGGGGCCACAGATACGCAGTATTTT. Its translation: CASSYNSGATDTQYF.

Ten or more counts support this clonotype. V and J are TRBV5-1 and TRBJ1-5; 7 positions agree with TRBD1. V shed 1 base, J shed 1 base, and the junction held 8 bases outside the gene matches. CDR3 length equals 17 residues. The germline V gene encodes CDR1 SGHRS and CDR2 YFSETQ. The CDR3 spells CASSLNPTGASNQPQHF. As DNA, the CDR3 is TGCGCCAGCAGCTTGAACCCTACAGGGGCGAGCAATCAGCCCCAGCATTTT.

This clonotype has ten or more counts. V is TRBV6-6 and J is TRBJ2-5; possibly TRBD2 for D (6 bases). Trimming took off 5 bases at V and 1 base at J, with 11 bases between the two ends. From germline, CDR1 is MNHNY and CDR2 SVGAGI (reference sequence). This CDR3 spans 14 amino acids. CDR3 nucleotide sequence: TGTGCCAGCAGTAGCGGGCAAACCCAAGAGACCCAGTACTTC. Residues: CASSSGQTQETQYF.

This clonotype was recorded many times. The genes are TRBV29-1 and TRBJ2-5; D ambiguous. CDR1 SQVTM and CDR2 ANQGSEA come from the germline V gene. The CDR3 runs 13 residues. V gave up 4 bases and J gave up 2 bases, with 11 bases separating them. The CDR3 sequence: CSVGGTKQETQYF. As DNA, the CDR3 is TGCAGCGTTGGCGGAACCAAACAAGAGACCCAGTACTTC.

This clonotype was detected ten times or more. J is TRBJ2-7 and V is TRBV4-2; 15 positions agree with TRBD2. CDR3 length equals 16 residues. CDR1 and CDR2 from the germline V gene are LGHNA and YNFKEQ. With 0 bases clipped from V and 12 bases from J, the junction kept 9 bases outside the gene matches. The CDR3 is CASSQDLGLAGGARYF. The CDR3 coding sequence is TGTGCCAGCAGCCAAGATCTGGGACTAGCGGGAGGAGCGCGGTACTTC.